Listed here is a single TCR beta chain. As yet, its antigen is unknown. Method: immunoSEQ multiplex PCR; TCRdb's copy keeps in-frame clones and lacks some. The repertoire holds about 59,000 clones, with 85% to 90% as singletons. The sample comes from a study of OX40 agonist ivuxolimab in advanced cancers. Across the whole study: Administration of intravenous ivuxolimab to patients occurred every 2 weeks at 0.01 to 10 mg/kg. Earlier anti-PD-1, anti-PD-L1 or anti-CTLA-4 therapy was permitted; about 38% had received some.

This CDR3 has 12 amino acids. Germline V gene sequence: CDR1 SGDLS, CDR2 YYNGEE. V lost 0 bases and J 8 bases, leaving 8 bases between the germline ends. Study results and caveats: Also showing low normalized T-cell clonal expansion were some of the nonresponders. CD4+ and CD8+ T cells in blood underwent clonal expansion by week 6 at 0.1 to 3.0 mg/kg.

The sequencing here drew on CD4+ or CD8+ T cells sorted from blood, taken in a trial of the OX40 agonist ivuxolimab. The rearrangement uses TRBV9 and TRBJ1-2; D remains ambiguous. The receptor was isolated from an adult with an advanced solid tumor such as melanoma, head and neck, liver or kidney cancer. CDR3 in DNA: TGTGCCAGCAGCGTAGTAGGAGGGGGCTACACCTTC. It translates to CASSVVGGGYTF.